This T cell receptor (beta chain) appears in the sequencing data of a study of CD8+ T cells in alopecia areata. Study details: Tofacitinib therapy took 6 to 18 months; 6 months off drug came after. The study, taken as a whole, reports: Clonality was higher in lesional than normal scalp, especially in alopecia totalis/universalis. Normal skin's resident alphabeta T cells are also sequenced in scalp samples.

Sequencing used cDNA as its template, made by extracting RNA and reverse transcribing it. Measured with immunoSEQ multiplex PCR; TCRdb has only the in-frame clones, and not every one. This sample has fewer than 200,000 clones, with 50% to 60% found just once. In this sample, this clone turned up once. Its matching antigen is unknown. Researchers gathered lesional scalp punch biopsies and peripheral blood from patients with alopecia areata. CDR3 length equals 13 residues. The germline V gene encodes CDR1 SQVTM and CDR2 ANQGSEA. V dropped 1 base and J dropped 5 bases, with 11 bases sitting between them. This chain connects TRBV29-1 to TRBJ1-1; maybe TRBD1 (5 bases). This TCR was recovered from a human donor with alopecia areata. Sequences were derived from CD4+ T cells sorted from blood, sampled at week 0. CDR3 protein: CSVEVGRDTEAFF. In DNA, the CDR3 is TGCAGCGTTGAAGTGGGCAGGGATACTGAAGCTTTCTTT.